This T cell receptor (beta chain) was recovered during a study of cytomegalovirus exposure and HLA in healthy donors. Points from the study as a whole: Trimming of TCR beta V- and J-genes showed a link, identified in a later analysis, to a missense DCLRE1C variant.

Primers included in the PCR were 60 Vbeta and 13 Jbeta primers. The table came from immunoSEQ multiplex PCR; TCRdb's copy has only in-frame clones and leaves some out. Of around 120,000 clones in the sample, approximately 80% were seen once. J gave up 0 bases and V 4 bases, and 7 bases lay outside the gene matches. This CDR3 has 16 residues. Looked up from germline, CDR1 is SGHRS and CDR2 is YFSETQ. Comment on this clone: Its antigen remains unknown.

The V and J genes are TRBV5-1 and TRBJ2-1; 7 nucleotides match TRBD1. The sample taken for sequencing was PBMCs. The receptor was derived from a man aged 50 or older in good health and CMV-seronegative. CDR3 nucleotide sequence: TGCGCCAGCAGCCTACGGACAGGAAGCTCCTACAATGAGCAGTTCTTC. It codes for CASSLRTGSSYNEQFF.